This T cell receptor (beta chain) was profiled in a study of OX40 agonist ivuxolimab in advanced cancers. Between the trimmed V and J ends, which lost 2 bases and 0 bases, there was a span of 14 bases. The V gene's germline CDR1 is MDHEN and CDR2 SYDVKM. The CDR3 runs 17 residues. Only in-frame clones appear in the TCRdb table, and some are missing; sequencing was by immunoSEQ multiplex PCR. The table has roughly 90,000 clones, about 90% seen once. This clone showed up just once. The TCR sequence derives from an adult with an advanced solid tumor such as melanoma, head and neck, liver or kidney cancer. This material consisted of CD4+ or CD8+ T cells sorted from blood, taken in a trial of the OX40 agonist ivuxolimab. V usage is TRBV28 and J usage is TRBJ1-5, with D perhaps matching TRBD1 (5 bases). The CDR3 bases are TGTGCCAGCAGTTTAGATACAGGCCCTTATAGCAATCAGCCCCAGCATTTT. Its protein is CASSLDTGPYSNQPQHF. Together with reference TRBV28 and TRBJ1-5, the CDR3 gives the full variable domain: DVKVTQSSRYLVKRTGEKVFLECVQDMDHENMFWYRQDPGLGLRLIYFSYDVKMKEKGDIPEGYSVSREKKERFSLILESASTNQTSMYLCASSLDTGPYSNQPQHFGDGTRLSIL.